The 3 T cell receptor beta chains in this list originate from one sample, sequenced in a study of Ad26.COV2.S vaccination and SARS-CoV-2 variants. Treatment specified: around 19 received Ad26.COV2.S at low or high dose, single or two shots; roughly five received placebo; per-sample allocation not given. Repertoires come from day 63 after the first vaccine or placebo injection. Profiled with immunoSEQ multiplex PCR; TCRdb holds only in-frame clones, not every one. This sample has about 680,000 clones, with 80% to 90% found just once. Sequences were derived from peripheral blood, sampled in a trial of Ad26.COV2.S vaccine versus placebo. These TCRs come from a person aged 18-60 years who received the Ad26.COV2.S COVID-19 vaccine or a placebo.

This chain connects TRBV10-3 to TRBJ1-5; D not resolved. V was clipped by 2 bases and J by 4 bases, with 12 bases between them. The CDR3 consists of 15 residues. Germline V gene lookup returns CDR1 ENHRY and CDR2 SYGVKD. This chain's CDR3 is CAISEGSWVNQPQHF. The CDR3 bases are TGTGCCATCAGTGAGGGTTCGTGGGTTAATCAGCCCCAGCATTTT.

This chain joins TRBV24-1 and TRBJ2-1; tentatively, D is TRBD1 or TRBD2 (7 bases each). Germline loops: CDR1 KGHDR, CDR2 SFDVKD. Deletions cut 3 bases from V and 2 bases from J, with 13 bases between. The CDR3 consists of 16 residues. CDR3 bases: TGTGCCACCAGTGATGCGACAGGGAGGGCCTACAATGAGCAGTTCTTC. This codes for CATSDATGRAYNEQFF.

This clone was found once. The J gene is TRBJ2-1, the V gene TRBV7-8, with 8 positions matching TRBD1. Per germline, CDR1 SGHVS and CDR2 FQNEAQ. CDR3 length equals 19 residues. V was pared by 1 base and J by 0 bases, with 11 bases of the junction left unmatched. The chain's CDR3 is CASSLVNRGVPSSYNEQFF. CDR3 DNA: TGTGCCAGCAGCTTAGTTAACAGGGGGGTCCCGAGCTCCTACAATGAGCAGTTCTTC.